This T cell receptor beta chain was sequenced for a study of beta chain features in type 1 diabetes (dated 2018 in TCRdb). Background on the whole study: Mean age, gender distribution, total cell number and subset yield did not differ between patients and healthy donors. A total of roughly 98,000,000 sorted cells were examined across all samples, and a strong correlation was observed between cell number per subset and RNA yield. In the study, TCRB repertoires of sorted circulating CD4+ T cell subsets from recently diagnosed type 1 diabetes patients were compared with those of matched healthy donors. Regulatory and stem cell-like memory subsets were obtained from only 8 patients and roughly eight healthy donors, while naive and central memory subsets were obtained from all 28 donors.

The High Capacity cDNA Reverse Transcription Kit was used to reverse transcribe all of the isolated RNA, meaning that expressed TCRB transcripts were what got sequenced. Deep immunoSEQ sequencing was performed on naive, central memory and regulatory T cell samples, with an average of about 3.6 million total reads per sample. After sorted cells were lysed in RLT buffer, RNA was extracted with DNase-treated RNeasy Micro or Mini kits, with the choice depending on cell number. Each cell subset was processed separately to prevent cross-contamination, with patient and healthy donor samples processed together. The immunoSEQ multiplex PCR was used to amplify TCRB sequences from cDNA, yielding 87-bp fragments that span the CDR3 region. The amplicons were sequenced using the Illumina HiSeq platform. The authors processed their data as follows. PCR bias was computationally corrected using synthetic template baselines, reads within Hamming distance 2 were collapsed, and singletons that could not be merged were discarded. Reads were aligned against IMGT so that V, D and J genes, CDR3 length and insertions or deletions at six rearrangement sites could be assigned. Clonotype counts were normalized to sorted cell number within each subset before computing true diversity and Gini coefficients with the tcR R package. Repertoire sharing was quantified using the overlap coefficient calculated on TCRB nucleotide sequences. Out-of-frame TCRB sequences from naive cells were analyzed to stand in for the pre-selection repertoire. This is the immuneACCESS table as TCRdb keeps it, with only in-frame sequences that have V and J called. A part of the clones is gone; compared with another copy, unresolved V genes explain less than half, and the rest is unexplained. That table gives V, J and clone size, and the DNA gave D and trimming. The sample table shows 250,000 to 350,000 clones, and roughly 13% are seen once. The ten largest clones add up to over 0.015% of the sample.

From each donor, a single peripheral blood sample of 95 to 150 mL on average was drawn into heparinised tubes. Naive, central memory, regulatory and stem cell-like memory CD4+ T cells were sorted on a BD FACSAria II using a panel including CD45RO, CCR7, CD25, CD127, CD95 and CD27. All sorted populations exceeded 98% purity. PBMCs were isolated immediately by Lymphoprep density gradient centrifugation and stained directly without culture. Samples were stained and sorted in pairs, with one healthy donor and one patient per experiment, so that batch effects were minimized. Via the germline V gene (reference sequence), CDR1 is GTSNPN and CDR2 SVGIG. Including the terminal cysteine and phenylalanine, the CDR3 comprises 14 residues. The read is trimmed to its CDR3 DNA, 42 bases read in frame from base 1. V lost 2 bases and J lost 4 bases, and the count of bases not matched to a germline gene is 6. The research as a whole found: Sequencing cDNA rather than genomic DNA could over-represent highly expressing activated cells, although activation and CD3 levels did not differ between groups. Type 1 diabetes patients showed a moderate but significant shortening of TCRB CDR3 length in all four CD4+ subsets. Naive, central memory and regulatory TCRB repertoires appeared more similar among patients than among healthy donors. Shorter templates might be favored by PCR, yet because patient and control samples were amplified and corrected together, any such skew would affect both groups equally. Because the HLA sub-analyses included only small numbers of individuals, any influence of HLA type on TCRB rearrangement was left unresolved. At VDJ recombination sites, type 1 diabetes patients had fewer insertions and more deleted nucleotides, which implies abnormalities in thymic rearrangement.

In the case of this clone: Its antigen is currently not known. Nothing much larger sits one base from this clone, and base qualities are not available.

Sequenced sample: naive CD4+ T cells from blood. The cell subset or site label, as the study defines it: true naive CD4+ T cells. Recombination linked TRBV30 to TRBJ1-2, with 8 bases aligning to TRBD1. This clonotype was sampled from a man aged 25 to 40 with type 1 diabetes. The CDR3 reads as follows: CAWSQGAKAYGYTF. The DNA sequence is TGTGCCTGGAGTCAGGGGGCTAAGGCCTATGGCTACACCTTC.